Described below is a single T cell receptor beta chain sequence and its context. This entry is derived from a study of somatic mutations in cytotoxic T cells in rheumatoid arthritis. The protocol was immunoSEQ multiplex PCR, while the TCRdb copy is restricted to in-frame clones and leaves out a portion. There are fewer than 40,000 clones in the sample; 82% occur only once, and 6.5% to 9% lies in the top ten. From germline, CDR1 is LGHNA and CDR2 YSLEER. V lost 5 bases and J 6 bases, leaving 8 bases between the germline ends. The CDR3 spans 11 residues. What was sequenced was CD8+ T cells sorted from blood. This receptor was identified in an adult with rheumatoid arthritis. V and J are TRBV4-3 and TRBJ2-7, with D perhaps TRBD2 (6 bases). The DNA of the CDR3 is TGCGCCAGCAGCTGGGGAGGCGAGCAGTACTTC. Its protein is CASSWGGEQYF.